These T cell receptor beta chains were read from a single sample in a study of early T cells in non-severe SARS-CoV-2 infection. TCRdb re-called the 5' RACE reads through MiXCR, storing one row per CDR3 protein. The repertoire holds roughly 60,000 distinct CDR3 sequences, with roughly 12% as singletons. The sequenced sample consisted of whole blood. Every receptor here comes from an adult who was a healthcare worker with PCR-confirmed SARS-CoV-2 infection or an uninfected control (not recorded which). Both conserved end residues are part of each CDR3. The order of the fields is CDR3 length, J gene, clone size, D gene, V gene, CDR3 DNA, CDR3 protein. The D gene is left open where the match is weak. Where a row states a size, it is once, few, many or the class of an expanded clone; other rows omit it.

len: 13
j_gene: TRBJ1-3
abundance: .
d_gene: .
v_gene: TRBV7-9
CDR3nt: TGTGCTTACCCTCATGCCGGGAGAAACACCATATATTTT
CDR3aa: CAYPHAGRNTIYF

len: 15
j_gene: TRBJ2-7
abundance: many
d_gene: .
v_gene: TRBV5-6
CDR3nt: TGTGCCAGCAGCTTACCCGGGACCGCGGCATACGAGCAGTACTTC
CDR3aa: CASSLPGTAAYEQYF

len: 17
j_gene: TRBJ2-3
abundance: few
d_gene: TRBD2
v_gene: TRBV5-1
CDR3nt: TGCGCCAGCAGCTTAGAGCGGGGGTCGTCTAGCACAGATACGCAGTATTTT
CDR3aa: CASSLERGSSSTDTQYF

len: 20
j_gene: TRBJ2-6
abundance: .
d_gene: .
v_gene: TRBV7-6
CDR3nt: TGTGCCAGCAGCTTAAAGTGGGCCGTCCGGGACGTCTCTGGGGCCAACGTCCTGACTTTC
CDR3aa: CASSLKWAVRDVSGANVLTF

len: 15
j_gene: TRBJ2-5
abundance: few
d_gene: TRBD1
v_gene: TRBV18
CDR3nt: TGTGCCAGCTCACCTTTCGGGACAGGGGAAAAGACCCAGTACTTC
CDR3aa: CASSPFGTGEKTQYF

len: 16
j_gene: TRBJ1-5
abundance: many
d_gene: TRBD1
v_gene: TRBV6-8
CDR3nt: TGTGCCAGCAGGCCGGCAGGGGGAATAAGCAATCAGCCCCAGCATTTT
CDR3aa: CASRPAGGISNQPQHF

len: 15
j_gene: TRBJ2-1
abundance: many
d_gene: .
v_gene: TRBV21-1
CDR3nt: TGTGCCAGCAGCGAAAGGACTACCCGCCATGGTGAGCAGTTCTTC
CDR3aa: CASSERTTRHGEQFF

len: 15
j_gene: TRBJ1-1
abundance: few
d_gene: TRBD1
v_gene: TRBV4-1
CDR3nt: TGCGCCAGCAGCCAAGAAGGGGGCCGGAACACTGAAGCTTTCTTT
CDR3aa: CASSQEGGRNTEAFF

len: 13
j_gene: TRBJ1-2
abundance: few
d_gene: .
v_gene: TRBV5-5
CDR3nt: TGTGCCAGCATTCTAGGAGGGGAAGATGGCTACACCTTC
CDR3aa: CASILGGEDGYTF

len: 14
j_gene: TRBJ2-2
abundance: many
d_gene: TRBD1
v_gene: TRBV7-9
CDR3nt: TGTGCCAGCAGTTCGGACAGGGCCTCCGGGGAGCTGTTTTTT
CDR3aa: CASSSDRASGELFF

len: 12
j_gene: TRBJ1-5
abundance: .
d_gene: .
v_gene: TRBV7-9
CDR3nt: TGTGCCAGCAGTTTTGGTCATCAGCCCCAGCATTTT
CDR3aa: CASSFGHQPQHF

len: 11
j_gene: TRBJ2-1
abundance: .
d_gene: .
v_gene: TRBV6-6
CDR3nt: TGTGCCAGCAGTTACTGGAATGAGCAGTTCTTC
CDR3aa: CASSYWNEQFF

len: 17
j_gene: TRBJ2-3
abundance: few
d_gene: TRBD2
v_gene: TRBV23-1
CDR3nt: TGCGCCATAAAAACTAGCGGGGGACCTAGCAAGACAGATACGCAGTATTTT
CDR3aa: CAIKTSGGPSKTDTQYF

len: 17
j_gene: TRBJ2-7
abundance: many
d_gene: .
v_gene: TRBV11-2
CDR3nt: TGTGCCAGCAGTCAACCGGGACAGCCCGGGAGGGGATACGAGCAGTACTTC
CDR3aa: CASSQPGQPGRGYEQYF

len: 14
j_gene: TRBJ2-6
abundance: many
d_gene: .
v_gene: TRBV6-2/TRBV6-3
CDR3nt: TGTGCCAGCAGTTATAGCTCTGGGGCCAACGTCCTGACTTTC
CDR3aa: CASSYSSGANVLTF

len: 15
j_gene: TRBJ2-1
abundance: few
d_gene: .
v_gene: TRBV20-1
CDR3nt: TGCAGTGCTAGAGTGCGTGGGGGCCTCTATAATGAGCAGTTCTTC
CDR3aa: CSARVRGGLYNEQFF

len: 15
j_gene: TRBJ1-1
abundance: few
d_gene: .
v_gene: TRBV12-3/TRBV12-4
CDR3nt: TGTGCCAGCAGTCCCCCCGGAGGAGCCTACACTGAAGCTTTCTTT
CDR3aa: CASSPPGGAYTEAFF

len: 16
j_gene: TRBJ2-1
abundance: .
d_gene: .
v_gene: TRBV5-1
CDR3nt: TGCGCCAGCAGCATAGTAGGGTCAAGCCTATACAATGAGCAGTTCTTC
CDR3aa: CASSIVGSSLYNEQFF

len: 16
j_gene: TRBJ1-1
abundance: many
d_gene: TRBD1
v_gene: TRBV11-2
CDR3nt: TGTGCCAGCAGCTGGTCCGGGACAGGGTTGAACACTGAAGCTTTCTTT
CDR3aa: CASSWSGTGLNTEAFF

len: 14
j_gene: TRBJ2-7
abundance: few
d_gene: TRBD1
v_gene: TRBV7-2
CDR3nt: TGTGCCAGCAGCCTCATGGGACAGGGCTACGAGCAGTACTTC
CDR3aa: CASSLMGQGYEQYF

len: 13
j_gene: TRBJ1-3
abundance: .
d_gene: .
v_gene: TRBV20-1
CDR3nt: TGCAGTGCTTTCCGGGACATAGGAAACACCATATATTTT
CDR3aa: CSAFRDIGNTIYF

len: 15
j_gene: TRBJ2-1
abundance: many
d_gene: TRBD2
v_gene: TRBV6-4
CDR3nt: TGTGCCAGCAGCCCCGGGACTAGCGGGCCCAATGAGCAGTTCTTC
CDR3aa: CASSPGTSGPNEQFF

len: 13
j_gene: TRBJ1-4
abundance: few
d_gene: TRBD1
v_gene: TRBV29-1
CDR3nt: TGCAGTGTTGGGAGACCGGGACAGGAAAAACTGTTTTTT
CDR3aa: CSVGRPGQEKLFF

len: 16
j_gene: TRBJ2-1
abundance: .
d_gene: .
v_gene: TRBV7-2
CDR3nt: TGTGCCAGCAGAATGCCAGGGGGACTTGCCTACAATGAGCAGTTCTTC
CDR3aa: CASRMPGGLAYNEQFF

len: 15
j_gene: TRBJ1-1
abundance: few
d_gene: TRBD1
v_gene: TRBV5-1
CDR3nt: TGCGCCAGCAGGGGGGACAGCAAATTGAACACTGAAGCTTTCTTT
CDR3aa: CASRGDSKLNTEAFF

len: 14
j_gene: TRBJ2-3
abundance: few
d_gene: TRBD2
v_gene: TRBV30
CDR3nt: TGTGCCCGCGGGGGGACAAAAAGATGGGATACGCAGTATTTT
CDR3aa: CARGGTKRWDTQYF

len: 15
j_gene: TRBJ2-1
abundance: few
d_gene: TRBD2
v_gene: TRBV4-2
CDR3nt: TGTGCCAGCAGCCAAGAGGAGGGAGGGCATTCTGAGCAGTTCTTC
CDR3aa: CASSQEEGGHSEQFF

len: 13
j_gene: TRBJ1-5
abundance: .
d_gene: TRBD1
v_gene: TRBV6-5
CDR3nt: TGTGCCAGCAGTTCACAGGGGAGTCAGCCCCAGCATTTT
CDR3aa: CASSSQGSQPQHF

len: 17
j_gene: TRBJ2-3
abundance: many
d_gene: TRBD1
v_gene: TRBV7-6
CDR3nt: TGTGCCAGCAGCTTAGCCTTCCCAGGGGGCGCGAAAGATACGCAGTATTTT
CDR3aa: CASSLAFPGGAKDTQYF

len: 15
j_gene: TRBJ2-3
abundance: few
d_gene: .
v_gene: TRBV9
CDR3nt: TGTGCCAGCAGCGTAGAGGATGTCGGCACAGATACGCAGTATTTT
CDR3aa: CASSVEDVGTDTQYF

len: 13
j_gene: TRBJ2-2
abundance: .
d_gene: .
v_gene: TRBV11-3
CDR3nt: TGTGCCAGCAGCTCGACAGTCTCCGGGGAGCTGTTTTTT
CDR3aa: CASSSTVSGELFF

len: 16
j_gene: TRBJ2-7
abundance: .
d_gene: TRBD1
v_gene: TRBV6-5
CDR3nt: TGTGCCAGCAGTCAGTTCGGACAGGGGGCTTTCTACGAGCAGTACTTC
CDR3aa: CASSQFGQGAFYEQYF

len: 14
j_gene: TRBJ2-2
abundance: many
d_gene: .
v_gene: TRBV23-1
CDR3nt: TGCGCCAGCAGTCAATCACGGAAAACCGGGGAGCTGTTTTTT
CDR3aa: CASSQSRKTGELFF

len: 14
j_gene: TRBJ2-5
abundance: few
d_gene: .
v_gene: TRBV3-1
CDR3nt: TGTGCCAGCAGCCAAGGGTCTGATGAAGAGACCCAGTACTTC
CDR3aa: CASSQGSDEETQYF

len: 13
j_gene: TRBJ2-2
abundance: many
d_gene: TRBD1
v_gene: TRBV29-1
CDR3nt: TGCAGCGTTACCACGACAGGGACCGGGGAGCTGTTTTTT
CDR3aa: CSVTTTGTGELFF

len: 15
j_gene: TRBJ2-1
abundance: many
d_gene: TRBD1
v_gene: TRBV7-2
CDR3nt: TGTGCCAGCAGCTTAGGCGGGACAGGGGGCCTTGAGCAGTTCTTC
CDR3aa: CASSLGGTGGLEQFF

len: 12
j_gene: TRBJ1-1
abundance: many
d_gene: .
v_gene: TRBV6-2/TRBV6-3
CDR3nt: TGTGCCAGCAGGACCTGGGGGGCTGAAGCTTTCTTT
CDR3aa: CASRTWGAEAFF

len: 12
j_gene: TRBJ2-7
abundance: many
d_gene: .
v_gene: TRBV18
CDR3nt: TGTGCCAGCTCACCACATCCCTACGAGCAGTACTTC
CDR3aa: CASSPHPYEQYF

len: 15
j_gene: TRBJ1-4
abundance: few
d_gene: .
v_gene: TRBV6-5
CDR3nt: TGTGCCAGCAGTTCCAGGACGGGGGGCGTCGAAAAACTGTTTTTT
CDR3aa: CASSSRTGGVEKLFF

len: 14
j_gene: TRBJ1-6
abundance: .
d_gene: TRBD1
v_gene: TRBV3-1
CDR3nt: TGTGCCAGCAGCTCCGGGACAGAATTTTCACCCCTCCACTTT
CDR3aa: CASSSGTEFSPLHF

len: 11
j_gene: TRBJ2-7
abundance: .
d_gene: .
v_gene: TRBV20-1
CDR3nt: TGCAGTGCTAGGGACAACTACGAGCAGTACTTC
CDR3aa: CSARDNYEQYF

len: 17
j_gene: TRBJ2-3
abundance: many
d_gene: TRBD1
v_gene: TRBV15
CDR3nt: TGTGCCACCAGCAGAGATGGCTCGGACAGGGGCACAGATACGCAGTATTTT
CDR3aa: CATSRDGSDRGTDTQYF

len: 16
j_gene: TRBJ2-2
abundance: .
d_gene: TRBD2
v_gene: TRBV18
CDR3nt: TGTGCCAGCTCACTTCGGAGCGGGAGCGGCACCGGGGAGCTGTTTTTT
CDR3aa: CASSLRSGSGTGELFF

len: 11
j_gene: TRBJ1-1
abundance: many
d_gene: .
v_gene: TRBV9
CDR3nt: TGTGCCAGCAGTGACACAGGGGAAGCTTTCTTT
CDR3aa: CASSDTGEAFF

len: 14
j_gene: TRBJ2-1
abundance: .
d_gene: TRBD1
v_gene: TRBV20-1
CDR3nt: TGCAGTGCGCGGACCGGACAGGCCAGAAATGAGCAGTTCTTC
CDR3aa: CSARTGQARNEQFF

len: 15
j_gene: TRBJ2-1
abundance: many
d_gene: TRBD1
v_gene: TRBV20-1
CDR3nt: TGCAGTGCTAGACCTGGGGGACAGGGGTCTTTTGAGCAGTTCTTC
CDR3aa: CSARPGGQGSFEQFF

len: 15
j_gene: TRBJ2-2
abundance: few
d_gene: .
v_gene: TRBV9
CDR3nt: TGTGCCAGCAGCGTAGAACCCTCCCCCACCGGGGAGCTGTTTTTT
CDR3aa: CASSVEPSPTGELFF

len: 15
j_gene: TRBJ1-5
abundance: few
d_gene: TRBD1
v_gene: TRBV30
CDR3nt: TGTGCCTGGAGTGTATATGGGACAGGGAGCCAGCCCCAGCATTTT
CDR3aa: CAWSVYGTGSQPQHF

len: 13
j_gene: TRBJ2-5
abundance: .
d_gene: TRBD2
v_gene: TRBV11-3
CDR3nt: TGTGCCAGCAGCAGCGGGGACCAAGAGACCCAGTACTTC
CDR3aa: CASSSGDQETQYF

len: 12
j_gene: TRBJ1-6
abundance: .
d_gene: .
v_gene: TRBV3-1
CDR3nt: TGTGCCAGCAGCTATGCCGGGTCACCCCTCCACTTT
CDR3aa: CASSYAGSPLHF